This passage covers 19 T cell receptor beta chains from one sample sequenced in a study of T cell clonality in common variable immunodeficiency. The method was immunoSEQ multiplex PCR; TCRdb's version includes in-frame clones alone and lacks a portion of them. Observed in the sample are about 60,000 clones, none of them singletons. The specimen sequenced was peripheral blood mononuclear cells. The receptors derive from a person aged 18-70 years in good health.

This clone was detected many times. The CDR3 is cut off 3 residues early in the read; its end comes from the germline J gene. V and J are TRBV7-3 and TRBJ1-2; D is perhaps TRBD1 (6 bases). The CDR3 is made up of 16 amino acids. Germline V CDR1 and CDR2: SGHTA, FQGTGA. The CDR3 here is CASSSPRGSSGKGYTF. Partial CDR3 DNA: TGTGCCAGCAGCTCGCCCAGGGGCAGCTCGGGTAAGGGC.

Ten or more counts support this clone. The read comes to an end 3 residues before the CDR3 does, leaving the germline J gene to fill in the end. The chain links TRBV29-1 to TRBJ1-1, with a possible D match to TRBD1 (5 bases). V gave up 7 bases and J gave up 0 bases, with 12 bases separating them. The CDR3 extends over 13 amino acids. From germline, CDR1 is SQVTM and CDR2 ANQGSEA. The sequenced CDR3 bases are TGCAGCGGGAGACAGCACATGAACACTGAA. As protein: CSGRQHMNTE. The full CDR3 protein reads CSGRQHMNTEAFF.

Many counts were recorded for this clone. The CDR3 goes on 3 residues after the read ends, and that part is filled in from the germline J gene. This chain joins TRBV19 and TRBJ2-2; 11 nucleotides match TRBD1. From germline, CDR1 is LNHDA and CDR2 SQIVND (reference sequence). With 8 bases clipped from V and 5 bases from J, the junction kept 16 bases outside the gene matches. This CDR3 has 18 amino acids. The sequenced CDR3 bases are TGTGCCAGTGGACTAACTTCGAGGGGACAGGGGGGGACCGGGGAG. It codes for CASGLTSRGQGGTGE. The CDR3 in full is CASGLTSRGQGGTGELFF. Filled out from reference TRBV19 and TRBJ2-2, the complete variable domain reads DGGITQSPKYLFRKEGQNVTLSCEQNLNHDAMYWYRQDPGQGLRLIYYSQIVNDFQKGDIAEGYSVSREKKESFPLTVTSAQKNPTAFYLCASGLTSRGQGGTGELFFGEGSRLTVL.

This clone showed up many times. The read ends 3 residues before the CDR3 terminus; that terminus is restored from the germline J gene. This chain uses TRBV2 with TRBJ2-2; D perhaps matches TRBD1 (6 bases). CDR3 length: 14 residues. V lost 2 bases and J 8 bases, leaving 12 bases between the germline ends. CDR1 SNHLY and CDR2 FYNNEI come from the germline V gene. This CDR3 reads CASSEMRGFGELFF. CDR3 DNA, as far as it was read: TGTGCCAGCAGTGAAATGAGGGGGTTTGGGGAG.

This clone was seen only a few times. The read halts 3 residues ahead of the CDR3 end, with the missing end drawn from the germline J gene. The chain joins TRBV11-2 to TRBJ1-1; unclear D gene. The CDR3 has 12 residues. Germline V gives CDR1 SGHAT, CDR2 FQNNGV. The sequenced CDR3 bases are TGTGCCAGCAGCTTAGTGGAGGGTATG. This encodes CASSLVEGM. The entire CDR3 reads CASSLVEGMAFF. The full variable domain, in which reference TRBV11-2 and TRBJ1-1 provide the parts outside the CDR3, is EAGVAQSPRYKIIEKRQSVAFWCNPISGHATLYWYQQILGQGPKLLIQFQNNGVVDDSQLPKDRFSAERLKGVDSTLKIQPAKLEDSAVYLCASSLVEGMAFFGQGTRLTVV.

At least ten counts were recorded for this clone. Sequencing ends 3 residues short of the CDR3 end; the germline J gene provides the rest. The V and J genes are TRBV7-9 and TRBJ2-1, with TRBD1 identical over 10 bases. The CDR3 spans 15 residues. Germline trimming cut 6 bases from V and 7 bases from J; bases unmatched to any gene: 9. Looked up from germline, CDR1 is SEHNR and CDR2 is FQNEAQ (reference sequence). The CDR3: CASRMPGQGPNEQFF. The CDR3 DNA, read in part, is TGTGCCAGCAGGATGCCGGGACAGGGGCCTAATGAG.

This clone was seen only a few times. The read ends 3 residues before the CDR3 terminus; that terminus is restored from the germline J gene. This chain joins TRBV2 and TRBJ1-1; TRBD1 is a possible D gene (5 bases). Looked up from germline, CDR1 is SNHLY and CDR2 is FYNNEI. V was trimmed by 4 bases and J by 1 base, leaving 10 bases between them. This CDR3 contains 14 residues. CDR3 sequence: CASSAQGANTEAFF. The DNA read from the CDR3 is TGTGCCAGCAGTGCGCAGGGCGCGAACACTGAA. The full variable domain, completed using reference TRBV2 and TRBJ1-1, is EPEVTQTPSHQVTQMGQEVILRCVPISNHLYFYWYRQILGQKVEFLVSFYNNEISEKSEIFDDQFSVERPDGSNFTLKIRSTKLEDSAMYFCASSAQGANTEAFFGQGTRLTVV.

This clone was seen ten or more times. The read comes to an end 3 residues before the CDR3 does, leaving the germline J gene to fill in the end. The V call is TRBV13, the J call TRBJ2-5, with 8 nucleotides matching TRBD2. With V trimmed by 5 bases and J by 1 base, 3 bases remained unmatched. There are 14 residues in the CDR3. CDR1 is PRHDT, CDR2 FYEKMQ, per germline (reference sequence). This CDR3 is CASSLGGVQETQYF. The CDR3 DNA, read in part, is TGTGCCAGCAGCCTCGGGGGGGTCCAAGAGACC. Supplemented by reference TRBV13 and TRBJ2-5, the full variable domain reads AAGVIQSPRHLIKEKRETATLKCYPIPRHDTVYWYQQGPGQDPQFLISFYEKMQSDKGSIPDRFSAQQFSDYHSELNMSSLELGDSALYFCASSLGGVQETQYFGPGTRLLVL.

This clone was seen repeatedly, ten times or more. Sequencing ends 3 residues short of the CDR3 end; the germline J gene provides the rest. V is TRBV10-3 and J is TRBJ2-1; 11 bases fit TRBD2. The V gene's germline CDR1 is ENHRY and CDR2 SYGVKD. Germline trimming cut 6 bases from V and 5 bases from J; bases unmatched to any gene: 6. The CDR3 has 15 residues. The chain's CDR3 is CAIRTGLAENNEQFF. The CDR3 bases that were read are TGTGCCATCAGGACGGGACTAGCGGAAAACAATGAG.

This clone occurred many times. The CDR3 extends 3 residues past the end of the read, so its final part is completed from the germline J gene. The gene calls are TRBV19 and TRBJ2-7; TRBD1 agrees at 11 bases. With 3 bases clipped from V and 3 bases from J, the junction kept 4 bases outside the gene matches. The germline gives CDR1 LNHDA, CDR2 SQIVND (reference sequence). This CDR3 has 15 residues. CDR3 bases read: TGTGCCAGTAGTATTGGACAGGGGGCCATCTACGAG. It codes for CASSIGQGAIYE. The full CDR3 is CASSIGQGAIYEQYF.

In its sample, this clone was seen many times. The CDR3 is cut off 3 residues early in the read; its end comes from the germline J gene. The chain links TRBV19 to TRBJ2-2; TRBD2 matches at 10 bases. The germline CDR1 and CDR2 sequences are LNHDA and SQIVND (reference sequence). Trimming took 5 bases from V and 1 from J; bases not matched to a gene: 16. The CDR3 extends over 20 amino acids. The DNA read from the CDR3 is TGTGCCAGTAGTGGGGGTGCGGCTAGCGGGAGCCGTAGGAACACCGGGGAG. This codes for CASSGGAASGSRRNTGE. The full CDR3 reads CASSGGAASGSRRNTGELFF.

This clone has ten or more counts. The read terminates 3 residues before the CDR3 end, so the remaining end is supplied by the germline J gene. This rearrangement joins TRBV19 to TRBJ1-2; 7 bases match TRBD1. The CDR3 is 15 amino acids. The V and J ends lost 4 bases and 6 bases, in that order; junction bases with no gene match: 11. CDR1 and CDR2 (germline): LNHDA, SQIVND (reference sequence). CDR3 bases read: TGTGCCAGTAGTACCCGACAGGGCTTGAGGGATGGC. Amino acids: CASSTRQGLRDG. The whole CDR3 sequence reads CASSTRQGLRDGYTF.

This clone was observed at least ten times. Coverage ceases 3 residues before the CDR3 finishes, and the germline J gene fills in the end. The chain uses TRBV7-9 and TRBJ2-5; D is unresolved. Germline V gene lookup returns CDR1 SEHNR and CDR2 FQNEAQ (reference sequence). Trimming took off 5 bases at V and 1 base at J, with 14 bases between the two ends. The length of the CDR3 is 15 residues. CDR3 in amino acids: CASSTWAVFQETQYF. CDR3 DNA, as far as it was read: TGTGCCAGCAGCACCTGGGCTGTGTTCCAAGAGACC.

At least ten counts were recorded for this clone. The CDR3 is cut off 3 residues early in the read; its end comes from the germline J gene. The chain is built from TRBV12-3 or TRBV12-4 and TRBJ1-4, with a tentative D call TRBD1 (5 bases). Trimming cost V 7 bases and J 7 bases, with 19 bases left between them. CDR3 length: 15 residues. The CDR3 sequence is CASTRGSGVGEKLFF. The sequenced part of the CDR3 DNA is TGTGCCAGCACCCGGGGGTCGGGGGTAGGTGAAAAA.

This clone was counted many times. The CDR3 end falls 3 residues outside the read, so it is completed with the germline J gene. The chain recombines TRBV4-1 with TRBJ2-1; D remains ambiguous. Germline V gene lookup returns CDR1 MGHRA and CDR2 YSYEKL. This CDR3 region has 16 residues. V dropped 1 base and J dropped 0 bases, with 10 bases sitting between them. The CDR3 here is CASSQATTRSYNEQFF. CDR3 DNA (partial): TGCGCCAGCAGCCAAGCGACAACACGCTCCTACAATGAG.

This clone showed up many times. CDR3 DNA (partial): TGTGCCAGCAACCGGGACAGGAACTACGAG. It specifies CASNRDRNYE. The complete CDR3 reads CASNRDRNYEQYF. The V gene is TRBV5-6, the J gene TRBJ2-7, with 8 nucleotides matching TRBD1. The CDR3 is cut off 3 residues early in the read; its end comes from the germline J gene. The V gene end was trimmed by 6 bases and the J gene end by 3 bases; junction bases not matched to a gene: 5. This CDR3 has 13 amino acids. Germline V gene data show CDR1 as SGHDT and CDR2 as YYEEEE.

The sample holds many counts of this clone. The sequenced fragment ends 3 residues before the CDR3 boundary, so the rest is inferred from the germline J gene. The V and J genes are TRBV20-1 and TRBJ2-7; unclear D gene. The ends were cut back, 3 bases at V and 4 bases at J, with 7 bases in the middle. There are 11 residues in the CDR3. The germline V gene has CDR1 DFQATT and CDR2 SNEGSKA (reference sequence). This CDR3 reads CSASREYEQYF. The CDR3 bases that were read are TGCAGTGCTAGTCGCGAATACGAG.

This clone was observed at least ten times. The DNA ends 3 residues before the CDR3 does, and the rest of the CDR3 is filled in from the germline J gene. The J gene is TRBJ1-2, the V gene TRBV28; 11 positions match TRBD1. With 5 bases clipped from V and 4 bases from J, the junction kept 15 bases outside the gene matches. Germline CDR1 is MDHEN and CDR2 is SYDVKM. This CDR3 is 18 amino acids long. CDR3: CASSPDPSWTGGVYGYTF. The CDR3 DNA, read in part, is TGTGCCAGCAGTCCCGATCCGTCTTGGACAGGGGGCGTCTATGGC.

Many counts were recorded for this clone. The CDR3 reads CASSLAPSEAYEQYF. The sequenced part of the CDR3 DNA is TGCGCCAGCAGCTTGGCCCCTAGCGAAGCCTACGAG. The rearrangement links TRBV5-1 to TRBJ2-7; D possibly corresponds to TRBD2 (6 bases). The CDR3 is cut off 3 residues early in the read; its end comes from the germline J gene. From germline, CDR1 is SGHRS and CDR2 YFSETQ. There are 15 residues in the CDR3. Trimming stripped 0 bases from V and 2 bases from J, with 12 bases between. The whole variable domain, filled in from reference TRBV5-1 and TRBJ2-7, reads KAGVTQTPRYLIKTRGQQVTLSCSPISGHRSVSWYQQTPGQGLQFLFEYFSETQRNKGNFPGRFSGRQFSNSRSEMNVSTLELGDSALYLCASSLAPSEAYEQYFGPGTRLTVT.